The 8 T cell receptor beta chains below come from one sample, sequenced in a study of blood T cells in healthy people across ages. A second roughly 7 to 12 cycle PCR used barcoded and J-beta primers. Using its own MiXCR run on the 5' RACE reads, TCRdb lists one record per CDR3 protein. Of 1,500,000 or so distinct CDR3 sequences in the sample, around 59% were seen once. Input material: blood. The receptors were gathered from a young man in good health.

The CDR3 loop reads CASSPLLGDEQFF. The CDR3 bases are TGTGCCAGCTCACCTCTCCTAGGCGATGAGCAGTTCTTC. The rearrangement joins TRBV18 to TRBJ2-1; D is ambiguous. The germline V gene encodes CDR1 KGHSH and CDR2 LQKENI. The V end was cut by 3 bases, the J end by 8 bases, with 11 bases between. The length of the CDR3 is 13 residues.

The chain uses TRBV7-9 and TRBJ2-1, with unresolved D. This CDR3 is built from 12 residues. Germline V gene lookup returns CDR1 SEHNR and CDR2 FQNEAQ (reference sequence). Trimming shortened V by 6 bases and J by 7 bases, and 10 bases separated the two germline ends. CDR3 nucleotides: TGTGCCAGCAGGAAATTACCGAATGAGCAGTTCTTC. It codes for CASRKLPNEQFF.

About this clonotype itself: Because the CDR3 is missing its conserved closing phenylalanine or tryptophan, this is likely a read error. The chain has TRBV20-1 and TRBJ2-3; TRBD2 agrees at 13 bases. The CDR3 covers 16 residues. Germline values: CDR1 DFQATT, CDR2 SNEGSKA (reference sequence). J was trimmed by 2 bases and V by 8 bases; bases with no gene match: 10. The CDR3 DNA is TGCAGTATTAGCGGACTAGCGGGAGTCGCCACAGATACGCAGTATTCT. Protein sequence: CSISGLAGVATDTQYS.

This clonotype occurred once. The chain has TRBV29-1 and TRBJ2-3, with D possibly being TRBD2 (5 bases). This CDR3 region has 13 residues. With 7 bases removed from V and 3 bases from J, the gap between germline ends came to 14 bases. In germline, CDR1 is SQVTM, CDR2 ANQGSEA. CDR3: CSETPTGTDTQYF. As DNA, the CDR3 is TGCAGCGAGACTCCTACGGGGACAGATACGCAGTATTTT.

V usage is TRBV4-1 and J usage is TRBJ1-1; a weak D match, TRBD1 (6 bases). Trimming left V 0 bases short and J 1 base short, with 9 bases between. CDR3 length equals 15 residues. CDR1 and CDR2 (germline): MGHRA, YSYEKL. CDR3 in DNA: TGCGCCAGCAGCCAAGATCAACAGGGGAACACTGAAGCTTTCTTT. It translates to CASSQDQQGNTEAFF.

The table lists this clonotype with a few counts. The chain employs TRBV12-3 or TRBV12-4 and TRBJ2-1, with 8 bases aligning to TRBD2. V dropped 4 bases and J dropped 4; count of bases not matched to a gene: 9. The CDR3 has 16 residues. The CDR3 is CASSSPPGGGYNEQFF. The CDR3 DNA sequence: TGTGCCAGCAGTTCCCCCCCGGGAGGGGGATACAATGAGCAGTTCTTC.

This chain links TRBV20-1 with TRBJ1-1, with D hard to call. V lost 6 bases and J 4 bases, leaving 9 bases between the germline ends. CDR1 is DFQATT, CDR2 SNEGSKA, per germline (reference sequence). The CDR3 totals 11 residues. CDR3 DNA: TGCAGTGCGCCGGCAGTCACTGAAGCTTTCTTT. Translated: CSAPAVTEAFF.

A remark on this clonotype: An end of the junction does not agree with germline; a read error may underlie this. V is TRBV7-9 and J is TRBJ2-2; TRBD1 agrees at 10 bases. CDR3 length: 14 residues. Germline lookup yields CDR1 SEHNR and CDR2 FQNEAQ (reference sequence). The CDR3 protein is CASRQGAKTGELFF. The DNA for the CDR3 is TGTGCCAGCCGACAGGGGGCGAAGACCGGGGAGCTGTTTTTT.